These T cell receptor beta chains were read from a single sample in a study of blood T cell repertoires in COVID-19. Using immunoSEQ multiplex PCR, the repertoire was profiled, and TCRdb retains in-frame clones only, with some absent. The top ten clones hold 2.5% to 3% of a sample with about 140,000 clones, roughly 85% of them seen once. The sample was peripheral blood. Every receptor here comes from a man over 45 with acute or convalescent COVID-19. The CDR3 runs from the conserved cysteine through the conserved F or W. The order of the fields is D gene, clone size, V gene, CDR3 protein. The D gene is left open where the match is weak. A row's size may be missing; if present it is once, few, many or a size class.

D: TRBD2
size: few
V: TRBV3-1/TRBV3-2
CDR3: CASSPGEGLSYEQYF

D: .
size: .
V: TRBV19
CDR3: CASSRGTDTQYF

D: .
size: .
V: TRBV7-2
CDR3: CASSLASRSTDTQYF

D: TRBD2
size: .
V: TRBV10-3
CDR3: CAINSRLAGEDTQYF

D: .
size: .
V: TRBV24-1
CDR3: CATSDQGAGPVGELFF

D: .
size: .
V: TRBV6-5
CDR3: CASSQHYEQYF

D: .
size: .
V: TRBV2
CDR3: CAQSIGDSYEQYF

D: TRBD1
size: .
V: TRBV18
CDR3: CASSPPGTEISGNTIYF

D: .
size: .
V: TRBV9
CDR3: CASSGQPADQPQHF

D: .
size: .
V: TRBV2
CDR3: CASREGGADNSPLHF

D: TRBD2
size: .
V: TRBV10-3
CDR3: CAISGEGIAGRSYNEQFF

D: TRBD2
size: .
V: TRBV7-3
CDR3: CASSPRGLAGTDTQYF

D: TRBD1
size: .
V: TRBV9
CDR3: CASSVGQGVDQPQHF

D: TRBD1
size: .
V: TRBV10-2
CDR3: CASSPDRRNNQPQHF

D: TRBD2
size: .
V: TRBV7-3
CDR3: CASSSSGTEYNEQFF

D: TRBD1
size: many
V: TRBV2
CDR3: CASTGTDYQPQHF

D: .
size: .
V: TRBV19
CDR3: CASSIREGPNQPQHF

D: TRBD2
size: .
V: TRBV6-4
CDR3: CASSDGTSGRNEQFF

D: .
size: .
V: TRBV5-1
CDR3: CASSTRGGITYEQYF

D: TRBD1
size: .
V: TRBV12-3/TRBV12-4
CDR3: CASSTGYNTEAFF

D: .
size: .
V: TRBV5-1
CDR3: CASSLVAESYEQYF

D: .
size: .
V: TRBV12-5
CDR3: CASVLTGSYNEQFF

D: TRBD1
size: once
V: TRBV5-1
CDR3: CASSGQGTGTDTQYF

D: .
size: .
V: TRBV19
CDR3: CASKRGESWGANVLTF

D: .
size: .
V: TRBV19
CDR3: CASSIDWDKGVMNTEAFF

D: .
size: few
V: TRBV2
CDR3: CASIVGKKAAGYTF

D: .
size: .
V: TRBV7-8
CDR3: CASSLEGSQPQHF

D: TRBD1
size: once
V: TRBV6-5
CDR3: CASKIGGTGASPLHF

D: TRBD2
size: .
V: TRBV5-1
CDR3: CASSWRRREDEQYF

D: .
size: few
V: TRBV7-2
CDR3: CASSLQGLYNSPLHF

D: .
size: many
V: TRBV19
CDR3: CASSIAPDREQFF

D: TRBD2
size: .
V: TRBV10-3
CDR3: CATTGTSDEQYF

D: .
size: .
V: TRBV19
CDR3: CASTQQVDMNTEAFF

D: TRBD2
size: .
V: TRBV6-2/TRBV6-3
CDR3: CASSYPMGGSYEQYF

D: .
size: .
V: TRBV18
CDR3: CASSPFRGQTYEQYF

D: TRBD1
size: .
V: TRBV6-5
CDR3: CASSSTGPLNSPLHF

D: TRBD1
size: .
V: TRBV7-3
CDR3: CASSLSGGIGNTIYF